Listed here are 16 T cell receptor beta chains from one sample, sequenced in a study of cytomegalovirus exposure and HLA in healthy donors. It was with 60 Vbeta and 13 Jbeta primers that the PCR ran. Clones were sequenced by immunoSEQ multiplex PCR, and TCRdb holds only the in-frame ones, with some missing. The data hold about 190,000 clones, with approximately 85% observed a single time. Sequencing was done on a sample of PBMCs. The receptors shown here come from a man younger than 35 in good health and CMV-seronegative.

V usage is TRBV5-4 and J usage is TRBJ2-7; D is perhaps TRBD1 (6 bases). V was trimmed by 2 bases and J by 3 bases, leaving 12 bases between them. Per germline, CDR1 SGHNT and CDR2 YYREEE (reference sequence). The CDR3 totals 14 residues. In nucleotides, the CDR3 is TGTGCCAGCAGCTTTACGGGCAGGGGCTACGAGCAGTACTTC. Protein: CASSFTGRGYEQYF.

The chain joins TRBV10-3 to TRBJ2-3; tentative D call: TRBD1 (6 bases). V was cut by 3 bases and J by 4 bases, with 8 bases left in between. This CDR3 spans 13 amino acids. CDR1 and CDR2 from the germline V gene are ENHRY and SYGVKD. The CDR3 loop is CAISEGQPDTQYF. CDR3 sequence (DNA): TGTGCCATCAGTGAAGGACAGCCAGATACGCAGTATTTT.

As regards this clone: Other DNA variants within this sample encode the same CDR3. The V and J genes are TRBV7-8 and TRBJ2-7, with D maybe TRBD1 (6 bases). Germline V gene lookup returns CDR1 SGHVS and CDR2 FQNEAQ. The V gene lost 1 base and the J gene lost 6 bases, with 10 bases spanning the gap. The CDR3 runs to 13 residues. DNA for the CDR3: TGTGCCAGCAGCTTAGGGGTGACAGGCGAGCAGTACTTC. It is translated as CASSLGVTGEQYF.

This rearrangement joins TRBV9 to TRBJ1-2, with a weak D call TRBD1 (6 bases). CDR3 length equals 15 residues. Germline V gene data show CDR1 as SGDLS and CDR2 as YYNGEE. Trimming took 4 bases from V and 4 from J, leaving 17 bases between them. The CDR3 sequence: CASSTGQQALYGYTF. CDR3 DNA sequence: TGTGCCAGCAGCACAGGACAGCAGGCCCTCTATGGCTACACCTTC.

The chain couples TRBV23-1 to TRBJ2-5, with D possibly matching TRBD1 (7 bases). TRBV23-1 is an ORF, with its function uncertain. The CDR3 covers 19 residues. The V gene lost 6 bases and the J gene lost 6 bases, with 32 bases spanning the gap. The CDR3 DNA follows: TGCGCCAGCAGCCTAATCTGGCCCCCAGGGGGGTCAGTGGGGCAGACCCAGTACTTC. This sequence encodes CASSLIWPPGGSVGQTQYF.

This sequence joins TRBV19 and TRBJ2-2; no clear D. The CDR3 covers 16 residues. Trimming cost V 1 base and J 4 bases, with 13 bases left between them. CDR1 is LNHDA and CDR2 is SQIVND in the germline V gene (reference sequence). CDR3 DNA sequence: TGTGCCAGTAGTATAGTGCCCGGGTTCCTCACCGGGGAGCTGTTTTTT. Translation: CASSIVPGFLTGELFF.

In its sample, this clone was seen once. This rearrangement joins TRBV19 to TRBJ1-1, with 8 nucleotides matching TRBD1. Germline values: CDR1 LNHDA, CDR2 SQIVND (reference sequence). The trim removed 7 bases at V and 0 bases at J, leaving 4 bases unmatched. The CDR3 loop spans 14 amino acids. In DNA form, the CDR3 reads TGTGCCAGTACAGGGGGCGCGGTGAACACTGAAGCTTTCTTT. Amino acid sequence: CASTGGAVNTEAFF.

This rearrangement joins TRBV7-2 to TRBJ2-3; 9 bases fit TRBD2. The CDR3 length is 19 residues. The germline gives CDR1 SGHTA, CDR2 FQGNSA. Unmatched junction bases numbered 12, after V lost 2 bases and J lost 0 bases. The CDR3 nucleotides read TGTGCCAGCAGCTTAAACGTAGCGTGGGGGACTAGCAGCACAGATACGCAGTATTTT. It yields the protein CASSLNVAWGTSSTDTQYF. The full variable domain, completed using reference TRBV7-2 and TRBJ2-3, is GAGVSQSPSNKVTEKGKDVELRCDPISGHTALYWYRQSLGQGLEFLIYFQGNSAPDKSGLPSDRFSAERTGGSVSTLTIQRTQQEDSAVYLCASSLNVAWGTSSTDTQYFGPGTRLTVL.

The chain is built from TRBV18 and TRBJ1-4; 7 bases are shared with TRBD1. This CDR3 has 14 residues. The V segment lost 3 bases and the J segment 8 bases; nucleotides outside the gene matches: 6. CDR1 is KGHSH and CDR2 is LQKENI in the germline V gene. CDR3 sequence: CASSPSGGREKLFF. DNA for the CDR3: TGTGCCAGCTCACCCTCAGGGGGACGGGAAAAACTGTTTTTT.

The chain combines TRBV9 with TRBJ2-2; 11 nucleotides agree with TRBD2. Germline V gene sequence: CDR1 SGDLS, CDR2 YYNGEE. The CDR3 runs to 16 residues. The junction had 5 bases not matched to a gene; V was cut back by 3 bases and J by 4 bases. The CDR3 region is CASSGVAGGTTGELFF. The CDR3 DNA sequence: TGTGCCAGCAGCGGCGTAGCGGGAGGGACCACCGGGGAGCTGTTTTTT.

The chain has TRBV18 and TRBJ1-5, with TRBD1 as a possible D gene (5 bases). Trimming shortened V by 3 bases and J by 3 bases, and 9 bases separated the two germline ends. Germline CDR1 reads KGHSH; CDR2 reads LQKENI. The CDR3 contains 14 residues. Written as DNA, the CDR3 is TGTGCCAGCTCACCCGGAGGGGTCAATCAGCCCCAGCATTTT. This sequence encodes CASSPGGVNQPQHF.

The chain uses TRBV5-1 and TRBJ2-7; D unclear. This CDR3 has 14 amino acids. V dropped 0 bases and J dropped 6 bases, with 13 bases sitting between them. Germline V gene sequence: CDR1 SGHRS, CDR2 YFSETQ. CDR3 in amino acids: CASSLVRDPTEQYF. For the CDR3, the DNA is TGCGCCAGCAGCTTGGTTAGAGATCCCACCGAGCAGTACTTC.

The V call is TRBV11-3, the J call TRBJ2-1, with D possibly being TRBD1 (6 bases). With 5 bases removed from V and 0 bases from J, the gap between germline ends came to 17 bases. CDR1 SGHNT and CDR2 YENEEA come from the germline V gene. CDR3 length: 17 residues. CDR3 DNA: TGTGCCAGCAGCCCCCGATCTCGACAGGACTCCTACAATGAGCAGTTCTTC. Encoded protein: CASSPRSRQDSYNEQFF.

This clone occurred a few times. The genes are TRBV7-8 and TRBJ1-4; D is possibly TRBD1 (6 bases). Germline CDR1 SGHVS, CDR2 FQNEAQ. This CDR3 contains 16 residues. The germline V and J ends were trimmed by 3 bases and 0 bases, with 11 bases remaining between them. CDR3 DNA sequence: TGTGCCAGCAGCTTTCGTACAGGGTCAACTAATGAAAAACTGTTTTTT. Translating it yields CASSFRTGSTNEKLFF.

The genes are TRBV30 and TRBJ1-6; no clear D gene. The CDR3 runs to 13 residues. The V and J ends lost 3 bases and 8 bases respectively, with 11 bases between them. Germline V gives CDR1 GTSNPN, CDR2 SVGIG (reference sequence). The CDR3 coding sequence is TGTGCCTGGAGCCCAGTCGCGGATTCACCCCTCCACTTT. This translates into CAWSPVADSPLHF.

The chain carries TRBV6-5 and TRBJ1-1; TRBD1 is a possible D gene (5 bases). This CDR3 is built from 14 residues. The germline V gene encodes CDR1 MNHEY and CDR2 SVGAGI. V lost 8 bases, J lost 1 base, and 14 bases lay in between. Written as DNA, the CDR3 is TGTGCCAGCGTACATTGGGGGGAGAACACTGAAGCTTTCTTT. It specifies CASVHWGENTEAFF.